This T cell receptor (beta chain) was obtained from a study of shared clonotypes between healthy human individuals. There are 12 residues in the CDR3. Looked up from germline, CDR1 is SNHLY and CDR2 is FYNNEI. V lost 6 bases and J lost 7, with 10 bases in between. To note about this clone: No antigen is known for it.

General study points: The rarefaction results pointed to incomplete sorted-subset sequencing despite large depth. Naive CD4 clonotypes were shared across a few donors at around 5.4%.

Profiled with immunoSEQ multiplex PCR; TCRdb holds only in-frame clones, not every one. Altogether approximately 1.4 million clones are present, roughly 98% being singletons, with the ten largest covering 0.4% to 0.45%. Material for sequencing was naive CD4+ T cells sorted from blood. Noted subset: CD45RA+ positively selected. This TCR came from a young man in good health. The chain has TRBV2 and TRBJ2-1; D may be TRBD1 (5 bases). The CDR3 protein is CASRDTGNEQFF. The CDR3, as DNA: TGTGCCAGCAGGGACACCGGGAATGAGCAGTTCTTC.